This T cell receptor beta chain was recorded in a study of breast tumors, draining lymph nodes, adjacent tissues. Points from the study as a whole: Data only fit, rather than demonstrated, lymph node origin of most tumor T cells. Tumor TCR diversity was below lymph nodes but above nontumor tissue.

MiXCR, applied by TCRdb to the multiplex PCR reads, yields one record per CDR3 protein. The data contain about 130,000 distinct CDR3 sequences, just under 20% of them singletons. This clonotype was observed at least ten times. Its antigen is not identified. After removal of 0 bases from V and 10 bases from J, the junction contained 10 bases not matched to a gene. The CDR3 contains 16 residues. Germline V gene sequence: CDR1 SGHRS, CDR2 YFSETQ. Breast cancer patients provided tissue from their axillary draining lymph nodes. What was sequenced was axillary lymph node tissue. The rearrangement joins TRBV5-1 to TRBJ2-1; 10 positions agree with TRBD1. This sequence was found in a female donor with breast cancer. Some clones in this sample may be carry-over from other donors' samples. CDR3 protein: CASSLVRTGGYSEQFF. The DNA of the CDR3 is TGCGCCAGCAGCTTGGTTCGGACAGGGGGTTATAGCGAGCAGTTCTTC.